This T cell receptor beta chain was documented in a study of blood T cell repertoires in COVID-19. The germline gives CDR1 LNHDA, CDR2 SQIVND (reference sequence). V gave up 5 bases and J gave up 6 bases; unmatched junction bases: 5. The CDR3 loop spans 13 amino acids. Profiling relied on immunoSEQ multiplex PCR, and the TCRdb table lists in-frame clones only, not all of them. In the table there are approximately 210,000 clones, roughly four fifths of which are singletons. This receptor was taken from a woman aged 40 to 50 with active or convalescent COVID-19. The rearrangement links TRBV19 to TRBJ1-2; 8 bases align to TRBD1. The sample taken for sequencing was peripheral blood. The CDR3 sequence: CASSLATGDGYTF. CDR3 nucleotide sequence: TGTGCCAGTAGTCTCGCGACAGGGGATGGCTACACCTTC.